The 16 T cell receptor beta chains listed next were all sequenced from one sample in a study of blood T cell repertoires in COVID-19. Sequencing used immunoSEQ multiplex PCR; TCRdb keeps in-frame clones, though not all of them. The sample records about 250,000 clones, roughly 87% being singletons. The sequencing sample was made of PBMCs or T cells enriched from blood (not recorded which). These receptor sequences come from a woman under 40 with acute COVID-19.

The chain uses TRBV11-2 and TRBJ2-3, with a possible D match to TRBD1 (7 bases). Trimming took 3 bases from V and 6 from J, leaving 19 bases between them. CDR3 length: 16 amino acids. Germline lookup yields CDR1 SGHAT and CDR2 FQNNGV. The CDR3 loop reads CASSFPDRRGLDTQYF. CDR3 bases: TGTGCCAGCAGCTTCCCGGACAGGAGGGGCTTGGATACGCAGTATTTT.

This chain uses TRBV6-5 with TRBJ1-2, with D possibly TRBD1 on 6 matching bases. Germline V gives CDR1 MNHEY, CDR2 SVGAGI. The CDR3 has 10 amino acids. In nucleotides, the CDR3 is TGTGTTACAGGGATCTATGGCTACACCTTC. Encoded protein: CVTGIYGYTF.

CDR3 region: CAWSRQGGVTEAFF. DNA for the CDR3: TGTGCCTGGAGTAGACAGGGGGGCGTCACTGAAGCTTTCTTT. The chain recombines TRBV30 with TRBJ1-1; TRBD1 matches at 9 bases. Trimming removed 2 bases from V and 4 bases from J; junction bases left unmatched: 5. There are 14 residues in the CDR3. From germline, CDR1 is GTSNPN and CDR2 SVGIG (reference sequence).

This chain uses TRBV28 with TRBJ1-6, with 7 bases matching TRBD1. The V and J ends lost 6 bases and 7 bases, in that order; junction bases with no gene match: 6. This CDR3 is 14 amino acids long. Germline V gene data show CDR1 as MDHEN and CDR2 as SYDVKM. The DNA of the CDR3 is TGTGCCAGCAGCTCGGGGACAGCGAATTCACCCCTCCACTTT. It is translated as CASSSGTANSPLHF. Complete variable domain (other parts from reference TRBV28 and TRBJ1-6): DVKVTQSSRYLVKRTGEKVFLECVQDMDHENMFWYRQDPGLGLRLIYFSYDVKMKEKGDIPEGYSVSREKKERFSLILESASTNQTSMYLCASSSGTANSPLHFGNGTRLTVT.

The chain employs TRBV5-6 and TRBJ1-6; the D gene is possibly TRBD1 (5 bases). Germline assignment: CDR1 SGHDT and CDR2 YYEEEE. V was clipped by 5 bases and J by 10 bases, with 16 bases between them. The CDR3 is 14 residues long. The DNA of the CDR3 is TGTGCCAGCAGTCCCTATGGGGGGTCGTCACCCCTCCACTTT. Translating it yields CASSPYGGSSPLHF. The variable domain in full, with the rest retrieved from reference TRBV5-6 and TRBJ1-6, is DAGVTQSPTHLIKTRGQQVTLRCSPKSGHDTVSWYQQALGQGPQFIFQYYEEEERQRGNFPDRFSGHQFPNYSSELNVNALLLGDSALYLCASSPYGGSSPLHFGNGTRLTVT.

The chain combines TRBV9 with TRBJ1-4, with a possible D match to TRBD1 (5 bases). Germline V gene data show CDR1 as SGDLS and CDR2 as YYNGEE. The CDR3 totals 19 residues. Trimming left V 0 bases short and J 0 bases short, with 18 bases between. Here the CDR3 DNA reads TGTGCCAGCAGCGTAGCTACTAGCCAGGGCCCGACAACTAATGAAAAACTGTTTTTT. Translation gives CASSVATSQGPTTNEKLFF.

The chain has TRBV4-1 and TRBJ2-1; TRBD2 agrees at 9 bases. CDR1 is MGHRA, CDR2 YSYEKL, per germline. Trimming removed 0 bases from V and 9 bases from J; junction bases left unmatched: 12. CDR3 length: 17 amino acids. The CDR3 DNA is TGCGCCAGCAGCCAAGATCCTAGTAGACCGCGGGAGGGTGAGCAGTTCTTC. Protein product: CASSQDPSRPREGEQFF.

The gene calls are TRBV14 and TRBJ1-2, with D possibly matching TRBD1 (5 bases). V lost 4 bases to trimming and J lost 7 bases, with 10 bases between them. This CDR3 comprises 12 residues. Germline-derived CDR1 and CDR2 are SGHDN and FVKESK. The CDR3 protein is CASSPQGLGYTF. The CDR3 region has the DNA TGTGCCAGCAGCCCTCAGGGTCTTGGCTACACCTTC.

As concerns this clone: Within the sample, other DNA sequences also encode this same CDR3. The genes are TRBV6-5 and TRBJ1-2; D is unclear. The V end was cut by 0 bases, the J end by 0 bases, with 8 bases between. CDR3 length: 15 amino acids. CDR1 is MNHEY and CDR2 is SVGAGI in the germline V gene. DNA of the CDR3: TGTGCCAGCAGTTACTCGACTGGAGCTAACTATGGCTACACCTTC. It is translated as CASSYSTGANYGYTF.

The gene calls are TRBV7-2 and TRBJ1-2, with 7 nucleotides matching TRBD1. This CDR3 comprises 14 residues. Germline values: CDR1 SGHTA, CDR2 FQGNSA. V shed 5 bases and J 2 bases; nucleotides not matched to a gene: 5. DNA for the CDR3: TGTGCCAGCAGCCTAGGACAGGCAAACTATGGCTACACCTTC. It translates to CASSLGQANYGYTF.

The genes are TRBV19 and TRBJ2-5; 8 nucleotides line up with TRBD2. CDR1 is LNHDA, CDR2 SQIVND, per germline (reference sequence). Trimming cost V 8 bases and J 5 bases; bases outside gene matches: 7. There are 13 residues in the CDR3. CDR3 region: CASAGGLRETQYF. DNA for the CDR3: TGTGCCAGTGCGGGGGGACTAAGGGAGACCCAGTACTTC.

This clone has only one observation. The chain links TRBV13 to TRBJ1-3; D gene ambiguous. Germline loops: CDR1 PRHDT, CDR2 FYEKMQ (reference sequence). The CDR3 totals 17 residues. V dropped 5 bases and J dropped 5 bases, with 22 bases sitting between them. The DNA of the CDR3 is TGTGCCAGCAGCCATGAAGCGGGAGGGCTGTATAGAAACACCATATATTTT. Amino acid sequence: CASSHEAGGLYRNTIYF.

J is TRBJ1-5 and V is TRBV2; 9 bases are shared with TRBD1. Trimming at V came to 6 bases and at J to 6 bases, leaving 12 bases not matched to a gene. Germline CDR1 SNHLY, CDR2 FYNNEI. There are 16 residues in the CDR3. CDR3: CASRGLGQGRSQPQHF. CDR3 nucleotides: TGTGCCAGCAGGGGCCTGGGACAGGGAAGGAGTCAGCCCCAGCATTTT.

CDR3: CASSLGPGGRFGNEQFF. DNA of the CDR3: TGTGCCAGCAGCTTAGGTCCTGGCGGGAGATTCGGAAATGAGCAGTTCTTC. This chain links TRBV7-9 with TRBJ2-1; TRBD2 agrees at 7 bases. Trimming took 1 base from V and 7 from J; bases not matched to a gene: 13. The CDR3 is 17 residues long. The germline CDR1 and CDR2 sequences are SEHNR and FQNEAQ (reference sequence).

The CDR3 nucleotides read TGTGCCAGCAGTCCCAGGACAGGGGTCTACGAGCAGTACTTC. Translating it yields CASSPRTGVYEQYF. The chain employs TRBV27 and TRBJ2-7; 9 bases align to TRBD1. Germline V gene lookup returns CDR1 MNHEY and CDR2 SMNVEV (reference sequence). The CDR3 has 14 amino acids. With 5 bases clipped from V and 3 bases from J, the junction kept 5 bases outside the gene matches.

The rearrangement uses TRBV2 and TRBJ2-2, with a weak D call TRBD1 (6 bases). V was pared by 2 bases and J by 5 bases, with 9 bases between. The CDR3 sequence is 14 residues long. Germline-derived CDR1 and CDR2 are SNHLY and FYNNEI. CDR3 amino acids: CASSEQGITGELFF. The CDR3 bases are TGTGCCAGCAGTGAACAGGGGATAACCGGGGAGCTGTTTTTT. The whole variable domain, filled in from reference TRBV2 and TRBJ2-2, reads EPEVTQTPSHQVTQMGQEVILRCVPISNHLYFYWYRQILGQKVEFLVSFYNNEISEKSEIFDDQFSVERPDGSNFTLKIRSTKLEDSAMYFCASSEQGITGELFFGEGSRLTVL.